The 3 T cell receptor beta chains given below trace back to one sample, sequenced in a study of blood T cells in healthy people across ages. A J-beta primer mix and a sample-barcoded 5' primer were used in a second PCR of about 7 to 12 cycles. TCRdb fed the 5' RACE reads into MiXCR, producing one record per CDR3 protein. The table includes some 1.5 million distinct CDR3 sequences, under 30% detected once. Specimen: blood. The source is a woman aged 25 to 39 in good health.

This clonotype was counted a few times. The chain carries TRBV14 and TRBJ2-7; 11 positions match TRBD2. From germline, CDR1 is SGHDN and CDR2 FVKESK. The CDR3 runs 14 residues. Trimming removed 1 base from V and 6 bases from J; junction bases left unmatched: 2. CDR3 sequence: CASSQGLAGCEQYF. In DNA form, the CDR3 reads TGTGCCAGCAGCCAAGGACTAGCGGGATGCGAGCAGTACTTC. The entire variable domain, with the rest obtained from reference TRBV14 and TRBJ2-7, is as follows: EAGVTQFPSHSVIEKGQTVTLRCDPISGHDNLYWYRRVMGKEIKFLLHFVKESKQDESGMPNNRFLAERTGGTYSTLKVQPAELEDSGVYFCASSQGLAGCEQYFGPGTRLTVT.

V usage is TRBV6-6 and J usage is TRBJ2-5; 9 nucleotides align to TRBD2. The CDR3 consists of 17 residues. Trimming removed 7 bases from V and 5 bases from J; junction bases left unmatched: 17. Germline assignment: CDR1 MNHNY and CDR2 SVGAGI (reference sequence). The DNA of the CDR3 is TGTGCCAGCACCAACGGTACCGGAGCGGGAGGTTATGAGACCCAGTACTTC. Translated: CASTNGTGAGGYETQYF.

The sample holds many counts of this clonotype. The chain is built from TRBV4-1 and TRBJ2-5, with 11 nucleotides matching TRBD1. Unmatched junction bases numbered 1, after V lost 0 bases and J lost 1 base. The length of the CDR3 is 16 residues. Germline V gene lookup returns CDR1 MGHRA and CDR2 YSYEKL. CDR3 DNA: TGCGCCAGCAGCCAAGATGGGACAGGGGGCCAAGAGACCCAGTACTTC. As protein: CASSQDGTGGQETQYF.